This entry lists 31 T cell receptor beta chains sequenced from one sample in a study of T cells in Graves' hyperthyroidism and ophthalmopathy. RNA transcripts were the template for amplifying TCR beta CDR3 regions. The TCR CDR3 was amplified in a first-round RT-PCR using the HTBI primer set. Each CDR3 protein gets one entry after TCRdb re-called the multiplex PCR reads with MiXCR. The sample comprises about 560,000 distinct CDR3 sequences, roughly 46% of which are singletons, and just over 8% rests with the top ten. Sequenced input: peripheral blood or thyroid tissue (not recorded which). The receptors come from a woman between 18 and 30 years old with Graves' hyperthyroidism.

DNA for the CDR3: TGTGCCAGCAGCCCGACAGGGGTTTTCTCCTACGAGCAGTACTTC. Translating gives CASSPTGVFSYEQYF. This chain uses TRBV7-9 with TRBJ2-7, with 8 bases matching TRBD1. V was clipped by 5 bases and J by 0 bases; unmatched bases: 6. Germline CDR1 reads SEHNR; CDR2 reads FQNEAQ (reference sequence). The CDR3 sequence is 15 residues long.

This clonotype was observed a handful of times. The rearrangement uses TRBV6-4 and TRBJ2-5; 8 bases match TRBD2. The CDR3 runs to 14 residues. The germline V gene has CDR1 MRHNA and CDR2 SNTAGT. V dropped 6 bases and J dropped 5; count of bases not matched to a gene: 8. CDR3 DNA sequence: TGTGCCAGCAGCAGCGGCGGGAGGAGGGAGACCCAGTACTTC. Residues: CASSSGGRRETQYF.

The chain has TRBV20-1 and TRBJ1-1; 7 bases map to TRBD1. The junction had 8 bases not matched to a gene; V was cut back by 6 bases and J by 7 bases. CDR1 and CDR2 from the germline V gene are DFQATT and SNEGSKA (reference sequence). The CDR3 has 12 amino acids. CDR3 loop: CSAHLQGNEAFF. The DNA for the CDR3 is TGCAGTGCCCATCTACAGGGGAATGAAGCTTTCTTT.

The V gene is TRBV7-2, the J gene TRBJ1-2, with D maybe TRBD1 (6 bases). Trimming took 7 bases from V and 8 from J, leaving 14 bases between them. Germline V gene data show CDR1 as SGHTA and CDR2 as FQGNSA. There are 12 residues in the CDR3. CDR3 region: CASTPRGRGYTF. As DNA, the CDR3 is TGTGCCAGCACTCCCCGGGGGCGCGGCTACACCTTC.

This clonotype was found many times. J is TRBJ2-5 and V is TRBV15; D possibly uses TRBD1 or TRBD2 (5 bases each). The germline V gene has CDR1 LNHNV and CDR2 YYDKDF (reference sequence). The CDR3 runs to 17 residues. V was trimmed by 3 bases and J by 5 bases, leaving 22 bases between them. The CDR3 spells CATSSDYPTDPRETQYF. CDR3 nucleotide sequence: TGTGCCACCAGCAGTGACTACCCGACAGATCCCAGGGAGACCCAGTACTTC. Supplemented by reference TRBV15 and TRBJ2-5, the full variable domain reads DAMVIQNPRYQVTQFGKPVTLSCSQTLNHNVMYWYQQKSSQAPKLLFHYYDKDFNNEADTPDNFQSRRPNTSFCFLDIRSPGLGDTAMYLCATSSDYPTDPRETQYFGPGTRLLVL.

Concerning this clonotype: Since a much larger clone is just one base distant, this may be a read error. CDR3 bases: TGTGCCAGCAGTAACAGGGTCGCTGGCCACACCTTC. This translates into CASSNRVAGHTF. J is TRBJ1-2 and V is TRBV2; weak D call: TRBD1 (6 bases). Per the germline V gene, CDR1 is SNHLY and CDR2 is FYNNEI. The CDR3 has 12 amino acids. Complete variable domain (other parts from reference TRBV2 and TRBJ1-2): EPEVTQTPSHQVTQMGQEVILRCVPISNHLYFYWYRQILGQKVEFLVSFYNNEISEKSEIFDDQFSVERPDGSNFTLKIRSTKLEDSAMYFCASSNRVAGHTFGSGTRLTVV.

The CDR3: CASSSGVGGYTF. The DNA for the CDR3 is TGTGCCAGCAGCTCCGGGGTTGGTGGCTACACCTTC. This chain joins TRBV5-6 and TRBJ1-2; D remains ambiguous. CDR3 size: 12 residues. Germline V gives CDR1 SGHDT, CDR2 YYEEEE. V lost 3 bases, J lost 7 bases, and 10 bases lay in between.

This clonotype occurred many times. V gene TRBV20-1 combines with J gene TRBJ2-7; 9 positions match TRBD2. Per germline, CDR1 DFQATT and CDR2 SNEGSKA (reference sequence). The V gene end was trimmed by 4 bases and the J gene end by 6 bases; junction bases not matched to a gene: 7. The CDR3 totals 13 residues. The CDR3 DNA sequence: TGCAGTGCTACCCTAGCGGGGATTGGCGAGCAGTACTTC. Encoded protein: CSATLAGIGEQYF.

Ten or more counts support this clonotype. The CDR3 coding sequence is TGTGCCAGTGGATTCGGAGAGACCCAGTACTTC. Protein: CASGFGETQYF. The chain links TRBV2 to TRBJ2-5, with no clear D. V dropped 9 bases and J dropped 4 bases, with 9 bases sitting between them. The CDR3 runs to 11 residues. Germline assignment: CDR1 SNHLY and CDR2 FYNNEI.

The rearrangement uses TRBV20-1 and TRBJ2-5, with D perhaps given as TRBD1 or TRBD2 (5 bases each). V dropped 3 bases and J dropped 5 bases, with 10 bases sitting between them. In germline, CDR1 is DFQATT, CDR2 SNEGSKA (reference sequence). The CDR3 runs to 12 residues. CDR3 residues: CSARRGRETQYF. CDR3 nucleotides: TGCAGTGCTAGGAGGGGTAGGGAGACCCAGTACTTC.

This clonotype was counted ten times or more. The chain carries TRBV15 and TRBJ1-2; D gene ambiguous. The CDR3 has 12 residues. V dropped 1 base and J dropped 8 bases, with 8 bases sitting between them. Germline-derived CDR1 and CDR2 are LNHNV and YYDKDF (reference sequence). CDR3 residues: CATSRGPDGYTF. For the CDR3, the DNA is TGTGCCACCAGCAGAGGGCCCGACGGCTACACCTTC.

The rearrangement joins TRBV9 to TRBJ2-5; tentatively, D is TRBD1 (6 bases). The CDR3 is 16 amino acids. Germline V lookup: CDR1 SGDLS, CDR2 YYNGEE. The V end was cut by 5 bases, the J end by 5 bases, with 22 bases between. The DNA of the CDR3 is TGTGCCAGCAGTTACTCTCCAAGCGACAGGACGGAGACCCAGTACTTC. It is translated as CASSYSPSDRTETQYF.

This clonotype was detected a few times. This chain links TRBV13 with TRBJ1-2, with 7 bases fitting TRBD1. CDR1 PRHDT and CDR2 FYEKMQ come from the germline V gene (reference sequence). The V segment lost 3 bases and the J segment 4 bases; nucleotides outside the gene matches: 8. The CDR3 is 15 amino acids. CDR3 in amino acids: CASSLSRTGPYGYTF. DNA for the CDR3: TGTGCCAGCAGCTTGTCAAGGACAGGACCCTATGGCTACACCTTC.

The chain carries TRBV29-1 and TRBJ2-3, with 7 bases lining up with TRBD2. The CDR3 contains 13 residues. Germline V lookup: CDR1 SQVTM, CDR2 ANQGSEA. Germline trimming cut 8 bases from V and 1 base from J; bases unmatched to any gene: 6. The DNA for the CDR3 is TGCAGCATCGGAAGCGGGGGCACAGATACGCAGTATTTT. Translating it yields CSIGSGGTDTQYF.

The chain links TRBV20-1 to TRBJ2-7; D is possibly TRBD2 (6 bases). Germline V CDR1 and CDR2: DFQATT, SNEGSKA (reference sequence). This CDR3 contains 13 residues. CDR3 protein: CSAPPSDSYEQYF. The CDR3 region has the DNA TGCAGCGCGCCTCCTAGCGACTCCTACGAGCAGTACTTC.

This clonotype was counted ten times or more. The chain joins TRBV29-1 to TRBJ2-7; 7 nucleotides agree with TRBD1. V shed 7 bases, J shed 6 bases, and the junction held 12 bases outside the gene matches. Germline V CDR1 and CDR2: SQVTM, ANQGSEA. The CDR3 contains 13 residues. The CDR3: CSAYRGTNGEQYF. The DNA of the CDR3 is TGCAGCGCTTACAGGGGAACAAACGGCGAGCAGTACTTC.

In this sample, this clonotype turned up a few times. The chain joins TRBV11-2 to TRBJ1-1; D gene unclear. Deletions cut 5 bases from V and 4 bases from J, with 17 bases between. Germline V gene data show CDR1 as SGHAT and CDR2 as FQNNGV. CDR3 length equals 15 residues. CDR3 in amino acids: CASSVGPRDGTEAFF. The DNA for the CDR3 is TGTGCCAGCAGCGTCGGCCCCAGAGACGGCACTGAAGCTTTCTTT.

J is TRBJ2-7 and V is TRBV7-6; TRBD2 matches 9 bases. Germline V gene sequence: CDR1 SGHVS, CDR2 FNYEAQ. The CDR3 covers 13 residues. The CDR3 bases are TGTGCTAGAGATCCTAGCGGGGTATACGAGCAGTACTTC. It is translated as CARDPSGVYEQYF.

V usage is TRBV10-3 and J usage is TRBJ2-7, with 12 bases that match TRBD2. The ends lost 7 bases at V and 3 bases at J; junction bases unmatched: 13. The V gene's germline CDR1 is ENHRY and CDR2 SYGVKD. The length of the CDR3 is 17 residues. The CDR3 is CAITPTSGRPHIYEQYF. The CDR3 DNA sequence: TGTGCCATCACTCCTACTAGCGGGAGGCCTCATATCTACGAGCAGTACTTC.

The CDR3 DNA reads TGTGCCAGCAGATCAGCGGGAGGCGAGACCCAGTACTTC. It specifies CASRSAGGETQYF. The rearrangement uses TRBV7-8 and TRBJ2-5, with 9 bases aligning to TRBD2. The J segment lost 5 bases and the V segment lost 6 bases, leaving 4 bases of the junction unmatched. The CDR3 is 13 residues long. The germline V gene has CDR1 SGHVS and CDR2 FQNEAQ.

The chain combines TRBV2 with TRBJ1-5; a possible D gene is TRBD1 (5 bases). The CDR3 contains 16 residues. Trimming pared 6 bases from V and 0 bases from J, leaving 15 bases between. Germline V gene sequence: CDR1 SNHLY, CDR2 FYNNEI. CDR3 in amino acids: CASSLRGGYSNQPQHF. CDR3 DNA: TGTGCCAGCAGCTTACGGGGGGGGTATAGCAATCAGCCCCAGCATTTT.

This clonotype was detected only a few times. The CDR3 spells CASRGDSTTNEKLFF. As DNA, the CDR3 is TGTGCCAGCAGGGGCGACAGCACAACTAATGAAAAACTGTTTTTT. The chain employs TRBV7-9 and TRBJ1-4; D possibly corresponds to TRBD1 (5 bases). V lost 6 bases and J lost 0, with 11 bases in between. This CDR3 comprises 15 residues. Germline V lookup: CDR1 SEHNR, CDR2 FQNEAQ (reference sequence).

Many counts were recorded for this clonotype. V usage is TRBV2 and J usage is TRBJ1-1, with unresolved D. This CDR3 spans 15 amino acids. V was pared by 7 bases and J by 2 bases, with 17 bases between. CDR1 SNHLY and CDR2 FYNNEI come from the germline V gene. In nucleotides, the CDR3 is TGTGCCAGCAATCCCGAGTGGCCCTCAAACACTGAAGCTTTCTTT. This codes for CASNPEWPSNTEAFF. The complete variable domain, with remaining parts taken from reference TRBV2 and TRBJ1-1, reads EPEVTQTPSHQVTQMGQEVILRCVPISNHLYFYWYRQILGQKVEFLVSFYNNEISEKSEIFDDQFSVERPDGSNFTLKIRSTKLEDSAMYFCASNPEWPSNTEAFFGQGTRLTVV.

The J gene is TRBJ1-1, the V gene TRBV29-1, with a possible D match to TRBD1 (6 bases). Germline values: CDR1 SQVTM, CDR2 ANQGSEA. The CDR3 totals 13 residues. The ends were cut back, 8 bases at V and 1 base at J, with 14 bases in the middle. CDR3 nucleotides: TGCAGCTTGGCCGGCAGGGGGAACACTGAAGCTTTCTTT. Its translation is CSLAGRGNTEAFF. Using reference TRBV29-1 and TRBJ1-1 for the parts outside the CDR3, the full variable domain is SAVISQKPSRDICQRGTSLTIQCQVDSQVTMMFWYRQQPGQSLTLIATANQGSEATYESGFVIDKFPISRPNLTFSTLTVSNMSPEDSSIYLCSLAGRGNTEAFFGQGTRLTVV.

The rearrangement links TRBV10-3 to TRBJ2-2; no definite D call. CDR3 length equals 12 residues. Germline V CDR1 and CDR2: ENHRY, SYGVKD. Trimming took 10 bases from V and 5 from J, leaving 11 bases between them. CDR3: CASNIGTGELFF. DNA of the CDR3: TGTGCCAGCAACATCGGAACCGGGGAGCTGTTTTTT.

This clonotype was seen only a few times. This chain uses TRBV7-9 with TRBJ2-7; 7 nucleotides match TRBD2. CDR1 SEHNR and CDR2 FQNEAQ come from the germline V gene (reference sequence). With V trimmed by 6 bases and J by 7 bases, 12 bases remained unmatched. The CDR3 is made up of 14 amino acids. The CDR3 bases are TGTGCCAGCAGTCCCGACGACGGGGGAGGGGAGCAGTACTTC. Translated: CASSPDDGGGEQYF.

The CDR3 DNA is TGTGCCATCAGCCTAGCGAGGGGGAGCGAGCAGTACTTC. This sequence encodes CAISLARGSEQYF. The chain has TRBV10-3 and TRBJ2-7, with D perhaps given as TRBD1 or TRBD2 (6 bases each). This CDR3 is built from 13 residues. The V gene lost 6 bases and the J gene lost 6 bases, with 15 bases spanning the gap. The germline gives CDR1 ENHRY, CDR2 SYGVKD.

This clonotype was observed a single time. The CDR3 DNA is TGCAGCGTTTATGTATTCCCTGAAGCTTTCTTT. It translates to CSVYVFPEAFF. The J gene is TRBJ1-1, the V gene TRBV29-1; no clear D. Germline loops: CDR1 SQVTM, CDR2 ANQGSEA. Trimming took off 5 bases at V and 6 bases at J, with 10 bases between the two ends. The CDR3 has 11 amino acids.

This clonotype turned up a few times. This chain joins TRBV7-9 and TRBJ2-7; D perhaps matches TRBD2 (5 bases). Trimming pared 5 bases from V and 4 bases from J, leaving 15 bases between. Germline values: CDR1 SEHNR, CDR2 FQNEAQ (reference sequence). The CDR3 contains 14 residues. This CDR3 reads CASSQDVLAYEQYF. The CDR3 region has the DNA TGTGCCAGCAGCCAAGATGTCCTAGCTTACGAGCAGTACTTC.

This clonotype was seen at least ten times. The chain uses TRBV19 and TRBJ1-4; D is ambiguous. Trimming shortened V by 3 bases and J by 7 bases, and 12 bases separated the two germline ends. Germline assignment: CDR1 LNHDA and CDR2 SQIVND (reference sequence). CDR3 length equals 14 residues. The CDR3: CASSIPGVAEKLFF. The CDR3 region has the DNA TGTGCCAGTAGTATCCCCGGGGTCGCTGAAAAACTGTTTTTT.

The J gene is TRBJ1-2, the V gene TRBV2; D gene uncertain. This CDR3 has 12 amino acids. Germline V gene lookup returns CDR1 SNHLY and CDR2 FYNNEI. Deletions cut 2 bases from V and 8 bases from J, with 9 bases between. As DNA, the CDR3 is TGTGCCAGCAGTGAAATTGTCCCAGGCTACACCTTC. This gives the protein CASSEIVPGYTF.